One sample yielded the 23 T cell receptor beta chains listed below, sequenced in a study of tumor-infiltrating lymphocytes in primary liver carcinoma. Extraction also yielded germline DNA, while blood RNA was obtained from unsorted whole blood. Priming with a constant-region primer yielded TCR beta cDNA from 500 ng total RNA. ARM-PCR, slightly modified, supplied the TCR beta libraries through three nested multiplex PCR rounds. The first two PCR rounds used TRBV1-TRBV30 primers with a Cbeta primer, roughly 10 cycles each. TCRdb itself ran the multiplex PCR reads through MiXCR, one entry per CDR3 protein. Of 180,000 or so distinct CDR3 sequences in the sample, about 60% were seen once. The source material was peripheral blood. The origin of the receptors is a man between 40 and 49 years old with primary liver carcinoma and hepatitis B virus infection.

The V and J genes are TRBV6-5 and TRBJ2-7; maybe TRBD1 (6 bases). Germline assignment: CDR1 MNHEY and CDR2 SVGAGI. V was pared by 5 bases and J by 6 bases, with 17 bases between. There are 14 residues in the CDR3. CDR3 sequence reads: CASSQTTGWGEQYF. CDR3 sequence (DNA): TGTGCCAGCAGTCAGACGACAGGTTGGGGCGAGCAGTACTTC.

There are many counts of this clonotype. The V and J genes are TRBV11-2 and TRBJ1-1; unclear D gene. Germline V gene lookup returns CDR1 SGHAT and CDR2 FQNNGV. This CDR3 is built from 14 residues. V dropped 5 bases and J dropped 0 bases, with 10 bases sitting between them. The CDR3 loop is CASSLAGMNTEAFF. The CDR3 bases are TGTGCCAGCAGCCTCGCGGGGATGAACACTGAAGCTTTCTTT.

Remarks on this clonotype: Likely a read error: the CDR3 ends without its conserved phenylalanine or tryptophan. The DNA is omitted, as the CDR3 cannot be located on it reliably, and the CDR3 follows TCRdb's listing. CDR3 loop: CAWSVGTAEASS. The rearrangement links TRBV30 to TRBJ1-1; TRBD1 is the table's D call, not checked against the DNA. Germline CDR1 reads GTSNPN; CDR2 reads SVGIG (reference sequence). The CDR3 comprises 12 residues, both ends counted.

With respect to this clonotype: This may be a read error: a much more frequent sequence differs by one nucleotide. This sequence joins TRBV11-2 and TRBJ2-1, with D possibly called TRBD1 or TRBD2 (5 bases each). The CDR3 loop spans 15 amino acids. Germline lookup yields CDR1 SGHAT and CDR2 FQNNGV. The CDR3 spells CAISSRGRIGYEQFF. In nucleotides, the CDR3 is TGTGCCATCAGCTCTCGGGGCCGGATCGGCTATGAGCAGTTCTTC.

The genes are TRBV30 and TRBJ1-5; 8 bases line up with TRBD1. Germline trimming cut 5 bases from V and 3 bases from J; bases unmatched to any gene: 6. Germline loops: CDR1 GTSNPN, CDR2 SVGIG (reference sequence). This CDR3 has 14 amino acids. The CDR3 sequence: CAWDRTGNNQPQHF. CDR3 DNA sequence: TGTGCCTGGGACAGGACAGGGAACAATCAGCCCCAGCATTTT. The full variable domain, with the rest looked up from reference TRBV30 and TRBJ1-5, is SQTIHQWPATLVQPVGSPLSLECTVEGTSNPNLYWYRQAAGRGLQLLFYSVGIGQISSEVPQNLSASRPQDRQFILSSKKLLLSDSGFYLCAWDRTGNNQPQHFGDGTRLSIL.

V usage is TRBV6-5 and J usage is TRBJ1-5; D call uncertain. This CDR3 comprises 13 residues. Germline CDR1 is MNHEY and CDR2 is SVGAGI. Trimming took off 6 bases at V and 1 base at J, with 7 bases between the two ends. The CDR3 here is CASSPNSNQPQHF. CDR3 nucleotide sequence: TGTGCCAGCAGCCCAAACAGCAATCAGCCCCAGCATTTT.

In this sample, this clonotype turned up once. The chain joins TRBV5-6 to TRBJ2-7; a weak D match, TRBD2 (6 bases). Trimming pared 2 bases from V and 0 bases from J, leaving 9 bases between. The length of the CDR3 is 14 residues. Germline V lookup: CDR1 SGHDT, CDR2 YYEEEE. This CDR3 reads CASSFRGASYEQYF. The CDR3 nucleotides are TGTGCCAGCAGCTTTCGCGGGGCCTCCTACGAGCAGTACTTC.

The sample holds one count of this clonotype. This chain's CDR3 is CASNLDTDTQYF. CDR3 nucleotide sequence: TGTGCCAGTAACTTAGACACAGATACGCAGTATTTT. The chain links TRBV11-2 to TRBJ2-3; unclear D gene. This CDR3 comprises 12 residues. Germline V lookup: CDR1 SGHAT, CDR2 FQNNGV. V lost 9 bases, J lost 2 bases, and 9 bases lay in between.

With regard to this clonotype: Since a much larger clone is just one base distant, this may be a read error. This likely comes from a read error, as the CDR3 has no conserved phenylalanine or tryptophan at its end. The chain uses TRBV30 and TRBJ1-5, with D tentatively TRBD1 (5 bases). This CDR3 has 14 amino acids. CDR1 and CDR2 from the germline V gene are GTSNPN and SVGIG (reference sequence). Trimming pared 2 bases from V and 5 bases from J, leaving 13 bases between. CDR3 nucleotides: TGTGCCTGGAGTCCCGGCGGAGGGGATCAGCCCCAGCATCTT. This codes for CAWSPGGGDQPQHL.

Worth noting for this clonotype: This may arise from a read error, as a much more abundant clone is one base away. V usage is TRBV6-5 and J usage is TRBJ1-4, with D possibly being TRBD1 (6 bases). Germline CDR1 is MNHEY and CDR2 is SVGAGI. The CDR3 runs 15 residues. Here the CDR3 reads CATSYSGGADEKLFF. CDR3 nucleotide sequence: TGTGCCACCAGTTACAGTGGGGGCGCGGATGAAAAACTGTTTTTT.

This clonotype was counted once. Compared with germline, one end of the junction differs, possibly owing to a read error. V usage is TRBV11-2 and J usage is TRBJ2-3, with 7 bases lining up with TRBD2. Per the germline V gene, CDR1 is SGHAT and CDR2 is FQNNGV. CDR3 length: 19 amino acids. Here the CDR3 DNA reads TGTCCCAGCAGCTTAGATCGGGTTCTGGGGGGGGGAAGCACAGATACGCAGTATTTT. It yields the protein CPSSLDRVLGGGSTDTQYF.

The CDR3 nucleotides are TGCAGCGGAGTAGTATCCTACAATGAGCAGTTCTTC. Protein: CSGVVSYNEQFF. This rearrangement joins TRBV29-1 to TRBJ2-1, with D uncertain. From germline, CDR1 is SQVTM and CDR2 ANQGSEA. The CDR3 spans 12 residues. V shed 7 bases and J shed 1 base, with 8 bases lying between them.

With regard to this clonotype: This likely comes from a read error, as the CDR3 has no conserved phenylalanine or tryptophan at its end. J is TRBJ1-3 and V is TRBV11-2; D is unclear. Germline V lookup: CDR1 SGHAT, CDR2 FQNNGV. This CDR3 region has 12 residues. This chain's CDR3 is CASSLIGSTIYL. The CDR3 DNA is TGTGCCAGCAGCTTAATCGGAAGCACCATATATCTT.

The rearrangement uses TRBV10-3 and TRBJ2-7; D is tentatively TRBD1 or TRBD2 (6 bases each). V was shortened by 0 bases and J by 2 bases, with 11 bases between the two germline ends. CDR1 is ENHRY and CDR2 is SYGVKD in the germline V gene. CDR3 length: 15 amino acids. The CDR3 DNA follows: TGTGCCATCAGTGAGTCACAAAGGGGGGCCTACGAGCAGTACTTC. Translation gives CAISESQRGAYEQYF.

A remark on this clonotype: A read error may produce the germline difference seen at one junction end. This chain connects TRBV11-2 to TRBJ2-5, with 12 bases aligning to TRBD2. Looked up from germline, CDR1 is SGHAT and CDR2 is FQNNGV. This CDR3 is built from 15 residues. The CDR3 protein is CASSFVTSGRETRYF. In nucleotides, the CDR3 is TGTGCCAGCAGCTTCGTGACTAGCGGGAGAGAGACCCGGTACTTC. Full variable domain (remainder filled in from reference TRBV11-2 and TRBJ2-5): EAGVAQSPRYKIIEKRQSVAFWCNPISGHATLYWYQQILGQGPKLLIQFQNNGVVDDSQLPKDRFSAERLKGVDSTLKIQPAKLEDSAVYLCASSFVTSGRETRYFGPGTRLLVL.

This clonotype was picked up a small number of times. The J gene is TRBJ2-1, the V gene TRBV6-6; 12 positions match TRBD2. The J segment lost 5 bases and the V segment lost 7 bases, leaving 15 bases of the junction unmatched. The CDR3 covers 18 residues. The germline gives CDR1 MNHNY, CDR2 SVGAGI (reference sequence). The CDR3 bases are TGTGCCAGCACCCCTCAGGCCTTGACTAGCGGGAGCCACAATGAGCAGTTCTTC. Translated, it gives CASTPQALTSGSHNEQFF.

Turning to this clonotype: The CDR3 end shows no conserved phenylalanine or tryptophan, and so a read error is likely. V is TRBV29-1 and J is TRBJ2-7, with TRBD1 as a possible D gene (6 bases). The CDR3 length is 14 residues. Germline V gives CDR1 SQVTM, CDR2 ANQGSEA. Trimming shortened V by 6 bases and J by 7 bases, and 22 bases separated the two germline ends. CDR3 nucleotide sequence: TGCAGCGTGACCCAGATTCCGGGACATGAAGAGCAGTACATC. Translating gives CSVTQIPGHEEQYI.

The sample holds a few counts of this clonotype. The chain uses TRBV4-1 and TRBJ1-5; D not resolved. The V and J ends lost 1 base and 0 bases respectively, with 10 bases between them. The germline V gene has CDR1 MGHRA and CDR2 YSYEKL. The CDR3 covers 16 residues. CDR3 sequence reads: CASSQGWDTSNQPQHF. The CDR3 bases are TGCGCCAGCAGCCAAGGGTGGGATACTAGCAATCAGCCCCAGCATTTT.

The chain joins TRBV10-3 to TRBJ2-3, with 10 bases lining up with TRBD1. The CDR3 runs 16 residues. CDR1 is ENHRY and CDR2 is SYGVKD in the germline V gene. J lost 0 bases, V lost 6 bases, and 6 bases had no gene match. Written as DNA, the CDR3 is TGTGCCATCAGGGGACAGGGGCGCTCTAGCACAGATACGCAGTATTTT. It translates to CAIRGQGRSSTDTQYF.

The rearrangement links TRBV12-3 or TRBV12-4 to TRBJ1-4; no reliable D call. The V and J ends lost 4 bases and 7 bases respectively, with 10 bases between them. This CDR3 comprises 13 residues. The CDR3: CASSYSGLEKLFF. The CDR3 DNA sequence: TGTGCCAGCAGTTATTCGGGCCTTGAAAAACTGTTTTTT.

At least ten counts were recorded for this clonotype. The chain recombines TRBV11-2 with TRBJ2-3, with unresolved D. The germline CDR1 and CDR2 sequences are SGHAT and FQNNGV. CDR3 length: 12 amino acids. Deletions cut 0 bases from V and 6 bases from J, with 4 bases between. DNA for the CDR3: TGTGCCAGCAGCTTAGATTTGGATACGCAGTATTTT. This encodes CASSLDLDTQYF.

The count of this clonotype is one. The rearrangement links TRBV11-2 to TRBJ2-5; D is uncertain. The CDR3 consists of 15 residues. CDR1 is SGHAT and CDR2 is FQNNGV in the germline V gene. The ends were cut back, 1 base at V and 4 bases at J, with 13 bases in the middle. CDR3: CASSLAYSRRETQYF. Here the CDR3 DNA reads TGTGCCAGCAGCTTAGCTTACAGTCGCCGAGAGACCCAGTACTTC.

This clonotype appeared a few times. The rearrangement joins TRBV12-3 or TRBV12-4 to TRBJ1-1; TRBD1 matches at 9 bases. V lost 6 bases, J lost 4 bases, and 3 bases stayed unmatched. This CDR3 is built from 13 residues. This chain's CDR3 is CASRQGAATEAFF. The CDR3 DNA follows: TGTGCCAGCAGACAGGGGGCCGCCACTGAAGCTTTCTTT.